These 25 T cell receptor beta chains share one sample of origin, sequenced in a study of beta chain features in type 1 diabetes. Study outcomes and limitations: Researchers report that Type 1 diabetes patients had moderately but significantly shorter TCRB CDR3s across all four CD4+ subsets.

What these receptors recognize is not known. Expressed TCRB transcripts got sequenced, as all isolated RNA was reverse transcribed. The protocol was immunoSEQ multiplex PCR, while the TCRdb copy is restricted to in-frame clones and leaves out a portion. The top ten hold 0.022% of the sample, which has under 850,000 clones, about an eighth seen once. The source material was naive CD4+ T cells from blood. These receptors came from a man between 18 and 35 years old with type 1 diabetes.

The chain employs TRBV30 and TRBJ2-3; 13 bases are shared with TRBD2. Germline V gene lookup returns CDR1 GTSNPN and CDR2 SVGIG (reference sequence). CDR3 size: 17 residues. Trimming at V came to 4 bases and at J to 10 bases, leaving 17 bases not matched to a gene. The DNA of the CDR3 is TGTGCCTGGACCCCCCTCCCTACTAGCGGGGGGGAGGGGGCGCAGTATTTT. Translating it yields CAWTPLPTSGGEGAQYF.

The chain carries TRBV2 and TRBJ2-7; weak D call: TRBD1 (7 bases). The V and J ends lost 6 bases and 3 bases respectively, with 21 bases between them. The CDR3 length is 16 residues. Germline CDR1 reads SNHLY; CDR2 reads FYNNEI. The CDR3 DNA reads as TGTGCCAGCAGGGGTCTGGGCAGGGGGGAAAGCTACGAGCAGTACTTC. Translation gives CASRGLGRGESYEQYF.

The sample holds a few counts of this clone. V usage is TRBV4-1 and J usage is TRBJ2-5; tentatively, D is TRBD2 (6 bases). The CDR3 loop spans 14 amino acids. Trimming shortened V by 5 bases and J by 2 bases, and 12 bases separated the two germline ends. The germline V gene has CDR1 MGHRA and CDR2 YSYEKL. CDR3 nucleotides: TGCGCCAGCAGCACCCCCGGGAGACAAGAGACCCAGTACTTC. Translation gives CASSTPGRQETQYF.

This clone was observed a few times. V usage is TRBV30 and J usage is TRBJ2-5; unclear D gene. This CDR3 is built from 12 residues. V lost 7 bases and J 0 bases, leaving 9 bases between the germline ends. From germline, CDR1 is GTSNPN and CDR2 SVGIG (reference sequence). The CDR3 spells CALSSDQETQYF. Written as DNA, the CDR3 is TGTGCCTTAAGCTCTGACCAAGAGACCCAGTACTTC.

This chain connects TRBV30 to TRBJ2-2; 8 bases fit TRBD1. J was trimmed by 4 bases and V by 4 bases; bases with no gene match: 11. The CDR3 is 16 residues long. CDR1 and CDR2 from the germline V gene are GTSNPN and SVGIG (reference sequence). CDR3 coding DNA: TGTGCCTGGACCCTCCAGGGGGCGCGAGGCACCGGGGAGCTGTTTTTT. This codes for CAWTLQGARGTGELFF.

In this sample, this clone turned up a few times. This chain joins TRBV18 and TRBJ1-2; 10 bases agree with TRBD1. The CDR3 loop spans 14 amino acids. Germline V gene sequence: CDR1 KGHSH, CDR2 LQKENI. After removal of 4 bases from V and 3 bases from J, the junction contained 2 bases not matched to a gene. CDR3: CASSLGTGDYGYTF. DNA of the CDR3: TGTGCCAGCTCACTCGGGACAGGGGACTATGGCTACACCTTC.

In DNA form, the CDR3 reads TGTGCCAGCAGCCGTGGACAGGGTAACTATGGCTACACCTTC. Translated: CASSRGQGNYGYTF. V usage is TRBV25-1 and J usage is TRBJ1-2; 8 nucleotides align to TRBD1. Trimming cost V 6 bases and J 1 base; bases outside gene matches: 4. Germline CDR1 is MGHDK and CDR2 is SYGVNS. There are 14 residues in the CDR3.

A few counts support this clone. The identical CDR3 is also encoded by other nucleotide sequences in the sample. The CDR3 sequence is CSVGRGGDEQFF. CDR3 in DNA: TGCAGCGTTGGGCGGGGAGGGGATGAGCAGTTCTTC. The chain carries TRBV29-1 and TRBJ2-1, with 7 bases lining up with TRBD2. Per the germline V gene, CDR1 is SQVTM and CDR2 is ANQGSEA. The CDR3 sequence is 12 residues long. V was clipped by 4 bases and J by 8 bases; unmatched bases: 5.

As concerns this clone: This CDR3 is also generated by other DNA sequences in the sample. This sequence joins TRBV5-1 and TRBJ2-2; D perhaps matches TRBD1 (5 bases). The germline V gene has CDR1 SGHRS and CDR2 YFSETQ. The CDR3 runs to 14 residues. The V end was cut by 2 bases, the J end by 2 bases, with 7 bases between. The CDR3 sequence: CASSLTGNTGELFF. CDR3 DNA sequence: TGCGCCAGCAGCTTAACAGGAAACACCGGGGAGCTGTTTTTT.

This clone was detected a few times. This chain connects TRBV9 to TRBJ2-7; 14 nucleotides align to TRBD2. The ends lost 7 bases at V and 3 bases at J; junction bases unmatched: 0. CDR1 and CDR2 from the germline V gene are SGDLS and YYNGEE. The CDR3 totals 13 residues. CDR3 sequence reads: CASGTSGGYEQYF. The CDR3 coding sequence is TGTGCCAGCGGGACTAGCGGGGGCTACGAGCAGTACTTC. Drawing the rest from reference TRBV9 and TRBJ2-7, the complete variable domain is DSGVTQTPKHLITATGQRVTLRCSPRSGDLSVYWYQQSLDQGLQFLIQYYNGEERAKGNILERFSAQQFPDLHSELNLSSLELGDSALYFCASGTSGGYEQYFGPGTRLTVT.

J is TRBJ2-1 and V is TRBV5-1; no clear D gene. This CDR3 is 15 amino acids long. CDR1 is SGHRS and CDR2 is YFSETQ in the germline V gene. V shed 4 bases and J shed 6 bases, with 17 bases lying between them. CDR3 region: CASSLSEGLGNEQFF. DNA of the CDR3: TGCGCCAGCAGCCTAAGCGAAGGGCTGGGCAATGAGCAGTTCTTC.

The rearrangement links TRBV28 to TRBJ2-2; tentative D call: TRBD2 (6 bases). Germline V gene lookup returns CDR1 MDHEN and CDR2 SYDVKM. The CDR3 is made up of 14 amino acids. With 3 bases removed from V and 5 bases from J, the gap between germline ends came to 10 bases. The CDR3 loop reads CASSLRLATGELFF. CDR3 bases: TGTGCCAGCAGTTTGCGGCTAGCGACCGGGGAGCTGTTTTTT.

The chain links TRBV29-1 to TRBJ2-2; D possibly corresponds to TRBD2 (5 bases). CDR3 size: 13 residues. V was cut by 5 bases and J by 6 bases, with 13 bases left in between. Germline V gives CDR1 SQVTM, CDR2 ANQGSEA. The CDR3 is CSVIQERAGELFF. Here the CDR3 DNA reads TGCAGCGTTATCCAGGAGAGGGCCGGGGAGCTGTTTTTT.

The chain employs TRBV6-5 and TRBJ2-3; 7 bases fit TRBD1. Germline CDR1 is MNHEY and CDR2 is SVGAGI. The V and J ends lost 4 bases and 2 bases, in that order; junction bases with no gene match: 3. The CDR3 consists of 14 residues. The CDR3 is CASSWDRHTDTQYF. The CDR3 region has the DNA TGTGCCAGCAGTTGGGACAGACACACAGATACGCAGTATTTT.

This clone was counted only a few times. The chain combines TRBV5-1 with TRBJ2-5; 12 nucleotides agree with TRBD2. This CDR3 has 17 amino acids. CDR1 SGHRS and CDR2 YFSETQ come from the germline V gene. J was trimmed by 5 bases and V by 2 bases; bases with no gene match: 10. This chain's CDR3 is CASSFRILAGGPETQYF. Written as DNA, the CDR3 is TGCGCCAGCAGCTTCCGAATACTAGCGGGGGGCCCGGAGACCCAGTACTTC.

This clone was detected a few times. The J gene is TRBJ2-5, the V gene TRBV18, with a possible D match to TRBD2 (6 bases). Germline V gene sequence: CDR1 KGHSH, CDR2 LQKENI. The CDR3 runs to 12 residues. V shed 6 bases and J shed 5 bases, with 10 bases lying between them. CDR3 sequence: CASSNRGETQYF. CDR3 in DNA: TGTGCCAGCTCCAATCGGGGGGAGACCCAGTACTTC.

This chain links TRBV4-1 with TRBJ1-1, with 8 nucleotides matching TRBD1. The CDR3 totals 15 residues. Trimming removed 3 bases from V and 1 base from J; junction bases left unmatched: 4. From germline, CDR1 is MGHRA and CDR2 YSYEKL. This CDR3 is CASSQDDRGNTEAFF. For the CDR3, the DNA is TGCGCCAGCAGCCAGGACGACAGGGGGAACACTGAAGCTTTCTTT.

This clone was picked up a small number of times. The V call is TRBV30, the J call TRBJ2-1; 14 nucleotides align to TRBD2. J gave up 6 bases and V 2 bases, and 6 bases lay outside the gene matches. The germline gives CDR1 GTSNPN, CDR2 SVGIG (reference sequence). The CDR3 is made up of 16 amino acids. The CDR3 reads CAWSKRGLAGVNEQFF. The CDR3, as DNA: TGTGCCTGGAGTAAAAGGGGACTAGCGGGGGTCAATGAGCAGTTCTTC.

The table lists this clone with a few counts. The rearrangement uses TRBV12-1 and TRBJ2-3; TRBD2, the D gene given by the table, was not confirmed from the DNA. TRBV12-1 is described as a pseudogene. The CDR3 spans 15 residues. CDR3 protein: CASSLLASGWDTQYF. The CDR3 DNA follows: TGTGCCAGCAGCTTATTGGCTAGCGGGTGGGATACGCAGTATTTT.

The chain is built from TRBV5-6 and TRBJ1-5, with D hard to call. Germline-derived CDR1 and CDR2 are SGHDT and YYEEEE. The CDR3 contains 14 residues. V dropped 1 base and J dropped 1 base, with 6 bases sitting between them. The CDR3 DNA reads as TGTGCCAGCAGCTTGAGGCAGAGCAATCAGCCCCAGCATTTT. Its translation is CASSLRQSNQPQHF.

The gene calls are TRBV5-1 and TRBJ2-5, with 8 bases aligning to TRBD1. The CDR3 totals 16 residues. With 2 bases clipped from V and 3 bases from J, the junction kept 9 bases outside the gene matches. Per germline, CDR1 SGHRS and CDR2 YFSETQ. The CDR3 DNA is TGCGCCAGCAGCTTTAGGACAGGGACGACGGAAGAGACCCAGTACTTC. This gives the protein CASSFRTGTTEETQYF.

This clone was observed a few times. V usage is TRBV25-1 and J usage is TRBJ1-2; D remains unclear. Germline CDR1 MGHDK, CDR2 SYGVNS. The CDR3 spans 13 residues. The V end was cut by 6 bases, the J end by 5 bases, with 13 bases between. The CDR3: CASRTDDAYGYTF. For the CDR3, the DNA is TGTGCCAGCAGGACGGACGATGCGTATGGCTACACCTTC.

As for this clone: Distinct nucleotide sequences in the sample also encode this CDR3. This chain links TRBV30 with TRBJ2-1; D is undetermined. The CDR3 runs 12 residues. Looked up from germline, CDR1 is GTSNPN and CDR2 is SVGIG (reference sequence). The V end was cut by 2 bases, the J end by 2 bases, with 4 bases between. The CDR3 nucleotides read TGTGCCTGGAGTAGGGCCTACAATGAGCAGTTCTTC. It codes for CAWSRAYNEQFF.

This CDR3 is CASSPGTVVQETQYF. CDR3 sequence (DNA): TGTGCCAGCAGCCCTGGGACAGTTGTCCAGGAGACCCAGTACTTC. This sequence joins TRBV7-6 and TRBJ2-5, with 7 bases aligning to TRBD1. CDR3 length: 15 amino acids. Germline V gene lookup returns CDR1 SGHVS and CDR2 FNYEAQ. Losses at the gene ends were 5 bases for V and 5 bases for J; bases not matched to a gene: 11.

The genes are TRBV7-3 and TRBJ2-7; possible D gene TRBD2, 5 bases. Germline V gene data show CDR1 as SGHTA and CDR2 as FQGTGA. This CDR3 spans 13 amino acids. Trimming pared 5 bases from V and 2 bases from J, leaving 10 bases between. Here the CDR3 DNA reads TGTGCCAGCAGCAGAGGAGGTACCTACGAGCAGTACTTC. As protein: CASSRGGTYEQYF.